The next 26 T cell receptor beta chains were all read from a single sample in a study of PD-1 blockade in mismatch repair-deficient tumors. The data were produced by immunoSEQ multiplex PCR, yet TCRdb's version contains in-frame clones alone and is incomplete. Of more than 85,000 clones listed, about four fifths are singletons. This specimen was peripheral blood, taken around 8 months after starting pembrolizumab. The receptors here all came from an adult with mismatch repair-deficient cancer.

CDR3 sequence reads: CASSTPYQSEAFF. DNA for the CDR3: TGTGCCAGCAGTACACCATATCAGTCTGAAGCTTTCTTT. The rearrangement links TRBV6-5 to TRBJ1-1; D gene uncertain. Germline V lookup: CDR1 MNHEY, CDR2 SVGAGI. V lost 5 bases and J 6 bases, leaving 13 bases between the germline ends. This CDR3 has 13 residues.

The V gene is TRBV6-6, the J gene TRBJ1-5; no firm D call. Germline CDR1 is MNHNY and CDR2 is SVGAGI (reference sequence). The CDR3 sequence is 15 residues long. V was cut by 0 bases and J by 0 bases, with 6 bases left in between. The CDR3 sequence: CASSYSGNSNQPQHF. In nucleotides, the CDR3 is TGTGCCAGCAGTTACTCGGGGAATAGCAATCAGCCCCAGCATTTT.

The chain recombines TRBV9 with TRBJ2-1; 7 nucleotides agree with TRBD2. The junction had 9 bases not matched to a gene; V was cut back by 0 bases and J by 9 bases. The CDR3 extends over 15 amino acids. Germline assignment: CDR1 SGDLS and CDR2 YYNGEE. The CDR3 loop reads CASSVESSGRGEQFF. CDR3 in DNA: TGTGCCAGCAGCGTAGAGTCTAGCGGAAGGGGTGAGCAGTTCTTC.

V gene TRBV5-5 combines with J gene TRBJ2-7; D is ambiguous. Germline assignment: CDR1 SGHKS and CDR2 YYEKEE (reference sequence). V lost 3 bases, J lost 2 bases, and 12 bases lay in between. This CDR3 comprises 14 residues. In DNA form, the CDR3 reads TGTGCCAGCAGCTCTGGGTTTGGGACCTACGAGCAGTACTTC. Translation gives CASSSGFGTYEQYF.

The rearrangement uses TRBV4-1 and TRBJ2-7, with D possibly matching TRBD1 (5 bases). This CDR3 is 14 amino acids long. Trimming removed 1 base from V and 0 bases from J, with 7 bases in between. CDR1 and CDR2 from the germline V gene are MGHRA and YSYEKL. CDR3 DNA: TGCGCCAGCAGCCAAGGGGGCGGCTCCTACGAGCAGTACTTC. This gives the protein CASSQGGGSYEQYF.

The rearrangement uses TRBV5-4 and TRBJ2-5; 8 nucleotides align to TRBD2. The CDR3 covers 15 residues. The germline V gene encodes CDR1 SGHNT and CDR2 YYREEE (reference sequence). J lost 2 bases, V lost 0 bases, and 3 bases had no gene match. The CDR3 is CASSLGGGRQETQYF. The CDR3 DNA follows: TGTGCCAGCAGCTTGGGTGGCGGGAGGCAAGAGACCCAGTACTTC.

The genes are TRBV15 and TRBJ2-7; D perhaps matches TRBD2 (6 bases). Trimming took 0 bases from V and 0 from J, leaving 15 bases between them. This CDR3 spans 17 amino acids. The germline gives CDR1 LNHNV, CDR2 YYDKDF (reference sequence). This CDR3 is CATSRDFGGRSSYEQYF. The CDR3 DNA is TGTGCCACCAGCAGAGATTTTGGTGGGAGGAGCTCCTACGAGCAGTACTTC.

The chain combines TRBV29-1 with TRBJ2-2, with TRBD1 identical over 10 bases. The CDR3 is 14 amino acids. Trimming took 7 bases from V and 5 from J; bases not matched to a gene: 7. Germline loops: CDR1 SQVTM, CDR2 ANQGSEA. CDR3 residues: CSGRTGGYTGELFF. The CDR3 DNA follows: TGCAGCGGCCGGACAGGGGGATATACCGGGGAGCTGTTTTTT.

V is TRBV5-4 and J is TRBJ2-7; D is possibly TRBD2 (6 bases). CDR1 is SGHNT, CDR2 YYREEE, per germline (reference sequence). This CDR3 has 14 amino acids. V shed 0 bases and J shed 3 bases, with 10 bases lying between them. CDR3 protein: CASSLAGGIYEQYF. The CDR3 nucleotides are TGTGCCAGCAGCTTGGCCGGGGGAATCTACGAGCAGTACTTC. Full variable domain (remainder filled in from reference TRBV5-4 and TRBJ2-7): ETGVTQSPTHLIKTRGQQVTLRCSSQSGHNTVSWYQQALGQGPQFIFQYYREEENGRGNFPPRFSGLQFPNYSSELNVNALELDDSALYLCASSLAGGIYEQYFGPGTRLTVT.

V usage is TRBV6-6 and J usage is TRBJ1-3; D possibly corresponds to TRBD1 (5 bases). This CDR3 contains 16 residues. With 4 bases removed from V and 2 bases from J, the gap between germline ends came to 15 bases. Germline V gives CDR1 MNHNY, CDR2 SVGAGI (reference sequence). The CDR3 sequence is CASSFSGGGTGNTIYF. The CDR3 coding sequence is TGTGCCAGCAGTTTTTCGGGGGGGGGAACTGGAAACACCATATATTTT.

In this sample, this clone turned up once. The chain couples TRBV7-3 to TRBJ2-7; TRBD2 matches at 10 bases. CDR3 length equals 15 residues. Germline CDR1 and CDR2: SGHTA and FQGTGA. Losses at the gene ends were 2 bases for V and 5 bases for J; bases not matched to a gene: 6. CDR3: CASSLLASGSDEQYF. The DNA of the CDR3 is TGTGCCAGCAGCTTACTGGCTAGCGGGAGCGACGAGCAGTACTTC. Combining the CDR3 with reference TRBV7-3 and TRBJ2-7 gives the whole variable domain GAGVSQTPSNKVTEKGKYVELRCDPISGHTALYWYRQSLGQGPEFLIYFQGTGAADDSGLPNDRFFAVRPEGSVSTLKIQRTERGDSAVYLCASSLLASGSDEQYFGPGTRLTVT.

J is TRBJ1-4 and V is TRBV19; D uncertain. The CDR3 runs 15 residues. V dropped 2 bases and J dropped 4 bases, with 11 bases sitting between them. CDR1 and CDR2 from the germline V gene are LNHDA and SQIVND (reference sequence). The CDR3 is CASSISGLLNEKLFF. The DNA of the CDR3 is TGTGCCAGTAGTATATCAGGACTTCTTAATGAAAAACTGTTTTTT.

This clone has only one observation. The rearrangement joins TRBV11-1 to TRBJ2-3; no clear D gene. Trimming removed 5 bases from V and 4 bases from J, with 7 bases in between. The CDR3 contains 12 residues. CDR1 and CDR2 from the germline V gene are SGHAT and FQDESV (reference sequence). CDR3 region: CASSPGPDTQYF. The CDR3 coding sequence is TGTGCCAGCAGCCCAGGACCAGATACGCAGTATTTT.

DNA of the CDR3: TGCGCCAGCAGCCCCTGGGACAGCCCCTACGAGCAGTACTTC. Translating gives CASSPWDSPYEQYF. The chain combines TRBV5-1 with TRBJ2-7, with TRBD1 identical over 7 bases. Germline V gene sequence: CDR1 SGHRS, CDR2 YFSETQ. CDR3 length equals 14 residues. V shed 4 bases and J 2 bases; nucleotides not matched to a gene: 6.

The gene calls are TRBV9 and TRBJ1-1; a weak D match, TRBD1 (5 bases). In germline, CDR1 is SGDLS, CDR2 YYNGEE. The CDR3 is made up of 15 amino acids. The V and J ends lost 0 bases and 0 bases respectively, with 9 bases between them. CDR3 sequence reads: CASSVGGVMNTEAFF. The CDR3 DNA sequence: TGTGCCAGCAGCGTAGGAGGGGTTATGAACACTGAAGCTTTCTTT.

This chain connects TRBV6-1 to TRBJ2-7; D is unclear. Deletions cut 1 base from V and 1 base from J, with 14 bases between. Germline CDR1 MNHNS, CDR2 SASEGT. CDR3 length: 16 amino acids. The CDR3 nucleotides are TGTGCCAGCAGTGAAGGTATTGGCTTCGTATCCTACGAGCAGTACTTC. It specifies CASSEGIGFVSYEQYF.

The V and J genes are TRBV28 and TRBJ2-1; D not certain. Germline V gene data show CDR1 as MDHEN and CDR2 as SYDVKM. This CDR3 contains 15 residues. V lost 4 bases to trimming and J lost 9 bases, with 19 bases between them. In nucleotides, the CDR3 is TGTGCCAGCAGTTCTCGGAGCCGGCTCCTCGGTGAGCAGTTCTTC. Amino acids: CASSSRSRLLGEQFF.

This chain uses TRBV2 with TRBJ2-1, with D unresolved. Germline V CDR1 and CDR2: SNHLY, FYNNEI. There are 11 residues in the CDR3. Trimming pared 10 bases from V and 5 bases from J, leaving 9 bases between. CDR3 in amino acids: CATRLNNEQFF. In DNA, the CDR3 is TGTGCCACCCGACTGAACAATGAGCAGTTCTTC.

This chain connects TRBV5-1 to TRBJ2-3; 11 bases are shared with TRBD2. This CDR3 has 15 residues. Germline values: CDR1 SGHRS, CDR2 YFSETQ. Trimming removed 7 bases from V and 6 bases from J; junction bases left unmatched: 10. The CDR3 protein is CASQGASGRPDTQYF. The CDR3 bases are TGCGCCAGCCAAGGCGCTAGCGGGAGGCCGGATACGCAGTATTTT.

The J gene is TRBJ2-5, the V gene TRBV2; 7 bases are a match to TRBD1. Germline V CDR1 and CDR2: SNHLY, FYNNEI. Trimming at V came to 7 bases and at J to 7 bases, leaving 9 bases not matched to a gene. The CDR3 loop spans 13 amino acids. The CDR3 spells CASKETGPGTQYF. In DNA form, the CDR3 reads TGTGCCAGCAAGGAGACAGGGCCAGGGACCCAGTACTTC.

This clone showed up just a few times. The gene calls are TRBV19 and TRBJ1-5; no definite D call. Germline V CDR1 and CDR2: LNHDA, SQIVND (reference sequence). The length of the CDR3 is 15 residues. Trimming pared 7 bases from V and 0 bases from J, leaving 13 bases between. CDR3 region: CASNPFGNSNQPQHF. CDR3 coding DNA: TGTGCCAGTAACCCTTTCGGGAATAGCAATCAGCCCCAGCATTTT.

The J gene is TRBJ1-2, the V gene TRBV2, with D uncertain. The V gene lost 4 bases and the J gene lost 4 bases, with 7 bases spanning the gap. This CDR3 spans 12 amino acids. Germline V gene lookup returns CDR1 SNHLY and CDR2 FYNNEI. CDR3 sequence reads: CASSAPTYGYTF. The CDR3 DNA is TGTGCCAGCAGTGCTCCGACCTATGGCTACACCTTC.

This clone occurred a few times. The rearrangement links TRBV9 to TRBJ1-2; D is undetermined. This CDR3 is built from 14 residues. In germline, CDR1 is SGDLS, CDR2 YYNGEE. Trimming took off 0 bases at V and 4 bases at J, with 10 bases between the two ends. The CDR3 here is CASSVAGQAYGYTF. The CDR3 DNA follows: TGTGCCAGCAGCGTAGCTGGCCAGGCCTATGGCTACACCTTC.

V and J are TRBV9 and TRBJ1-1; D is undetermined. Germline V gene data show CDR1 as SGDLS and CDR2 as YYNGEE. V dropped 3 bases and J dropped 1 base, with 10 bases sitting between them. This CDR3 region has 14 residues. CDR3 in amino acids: CASSAEDPNTEAFF. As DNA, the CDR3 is TGTGCCAGCAGCGCCGAGGACCCGAACACTGAAGCTTTCTTT.

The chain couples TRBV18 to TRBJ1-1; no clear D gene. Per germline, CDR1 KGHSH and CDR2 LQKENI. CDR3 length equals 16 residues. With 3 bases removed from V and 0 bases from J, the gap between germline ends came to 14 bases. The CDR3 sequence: CASSPGLGGMNTEAFF. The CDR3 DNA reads TGTGCCAGCTCACCTGGGCTTGGAGGCATGAACACTGAAGCTTTCTTT.

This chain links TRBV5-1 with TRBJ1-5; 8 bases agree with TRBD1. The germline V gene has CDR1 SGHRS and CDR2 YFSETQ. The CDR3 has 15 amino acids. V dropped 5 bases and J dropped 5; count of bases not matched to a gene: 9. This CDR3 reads CASSSGQGGDQPQHF. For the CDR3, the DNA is TGCGCCAGCAGTTCAGGACAGGGCGGGGATCAGCCCCAGCATTTT.